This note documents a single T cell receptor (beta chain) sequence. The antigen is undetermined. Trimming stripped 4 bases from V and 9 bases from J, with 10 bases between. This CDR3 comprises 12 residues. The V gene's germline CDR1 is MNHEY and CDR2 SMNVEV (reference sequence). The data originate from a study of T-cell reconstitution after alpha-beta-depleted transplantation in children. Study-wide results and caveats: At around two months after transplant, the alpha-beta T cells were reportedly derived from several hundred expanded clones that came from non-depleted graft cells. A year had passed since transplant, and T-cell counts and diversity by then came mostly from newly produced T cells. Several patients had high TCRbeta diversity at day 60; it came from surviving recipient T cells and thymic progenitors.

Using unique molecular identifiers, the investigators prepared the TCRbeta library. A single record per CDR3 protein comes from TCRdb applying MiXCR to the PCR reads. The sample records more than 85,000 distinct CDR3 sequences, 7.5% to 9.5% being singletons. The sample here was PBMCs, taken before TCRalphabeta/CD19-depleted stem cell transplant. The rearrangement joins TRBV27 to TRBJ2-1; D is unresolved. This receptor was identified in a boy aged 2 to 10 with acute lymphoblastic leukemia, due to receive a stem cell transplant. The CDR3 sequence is CASSSFPGEQFF. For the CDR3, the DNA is TGTGCCAGCAGTTCCTTCCCCGGTGAGCAGTTCTTC.